Below are 3 T cell receptor beta chains sequenced from a single sample in a study of cytomegalovirus exposure and HLA in healthy donors. PCR was performed using 60 Vbeta and 13 Jbeta primers. Some clones are missing from TCRdb's copy, which holds only in-frame ones; the method was immunoSEQ multiplex PCR. Among 270,000 or so clones, 70% to 90% were seen once, and the ten largest hold roughly 4%. Sequenced material: PBMCs. These receptors were taken from a man aged 40-55 years in good health and CMV-seropositive.

The V and J genes are TRBV29-1 and TRBJ2-7; 8 nucleotides match TRBD2. The CDR3 consists of 13 residues. V lost 7 bases to trimming and J lost 4 bases; unmatched junction nucleotides: 9. Germline V gives CDR1 SQVTM, CDR2 ANQGSEA. The CDR3 bases are TGCAGCGCGGAGAGCGGGAGTGGTTACGAGCAGTACTTC. Its protein product is CSAESGSGYEQYF.

This clone was detected only a few times. V usage is TRBV7-3 and J usage is TRBJ2-6; D is ambiguous. The CDR3 is made up of 15 amino acids. Germline CDR1 reads SGHTA; CDR2 reads FQGTGA. Trimming stripped 6 bases from V and 2 bases from J, with 11 bases between. DNA for the CDR3: TGTGCCAGCAGTCTAACTTCTCCTGGGGCCAACGTCCTGACTTTC. Protein sequence: CASSLTSPGANVLTF.

The chain couples TRBV28 to TRBJ1-1, with 8 bases aligning to TRBD1. V lost 5 bases and J lost 9; bases outside the gene matches: 5. Germline V gives CDR1 MDHEN, CDR2 SYDVKM. This CDR3 has 12 residues. CDR3 sequence reads: CASSEGDRQAFF. CDR3 bases: TGTGCCAGCAGTGAGGGGGACAGGCAAGCTTTCTTT.